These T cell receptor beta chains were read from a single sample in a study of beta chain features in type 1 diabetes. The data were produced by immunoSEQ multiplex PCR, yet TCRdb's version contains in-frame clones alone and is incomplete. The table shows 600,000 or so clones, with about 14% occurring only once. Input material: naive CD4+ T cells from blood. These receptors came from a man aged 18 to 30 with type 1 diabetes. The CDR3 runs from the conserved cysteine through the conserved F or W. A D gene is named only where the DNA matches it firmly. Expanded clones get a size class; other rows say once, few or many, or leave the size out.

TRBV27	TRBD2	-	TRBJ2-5	TGTGCCAGCAGTTTATTGGGACTAGCGGGGAGGTACCAAGAGACCCAGTACTTC	CASSLLGLAGRYQETQYF
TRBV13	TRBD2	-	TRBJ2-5	TGTGCCAGCACTGACGGGGGGGCTGAGGAAGAGACCCAGTACTTC	CASTDGGAEEETQYF
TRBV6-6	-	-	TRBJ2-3	TGTGCCAGCAGAGGCGGGGGCACAGATACGCAGTATTTT	CASRGGGTDTQYF
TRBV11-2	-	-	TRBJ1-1	TGTGCCAGCAGTCTTCAGGGCGTACGCAGCTCGAACACTGAAGCTTTCTTT	CASSLQGVRSSNTEAFF
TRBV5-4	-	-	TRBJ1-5	TGTGCCAGCAGCTTGGGAGGGTCAGTTAGCAATCAGCCCCAGCATTTT	CASSLGGSVSNQPQHF
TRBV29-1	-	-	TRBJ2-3	TGCAGCGTTGAAACTCACCCAGATACGCAGTATTTT	CSVETHPDTQYF
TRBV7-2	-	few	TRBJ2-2	TGTGCCAGCAGCTTAGGGGCAGGGAACACCGGGGAGCTGTTTTTT	CASSLGAGNTGELFF
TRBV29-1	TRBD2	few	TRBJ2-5	TGCAGCGTTTTTACCGGGACTAGCGTAGAGACCCAGTACTTC	CSVFTGTSVETQYF
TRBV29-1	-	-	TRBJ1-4	TGCAGCGTCGGCCAGAGACCTAATGAAAAACTGTTTTTT	CSVGQRPNEKLFF
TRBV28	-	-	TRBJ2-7	TGTGCCAGCAGTTATACAGGGACCTACGAGCAGTACTTC	CASSYTGTYEQYF
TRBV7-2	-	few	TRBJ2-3	TGTGCCAGCAGCCCCGGGACCGCAGGAGATACGCAGTATTTT	CASSPGTAGDTQYF
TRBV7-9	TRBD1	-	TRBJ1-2	TGTGCCAGCAGTTTCGCCGGGACAGCCGAGGTTAGTGGCTACACCTTC	CASSFAGTAEVSGYTF
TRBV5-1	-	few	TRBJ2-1	TGCGCCAGCAGCCCGGAGGTGAATGAGCAGTTCTTC	CASSPEVNEQFF
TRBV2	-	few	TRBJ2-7	TGTGCCAGCAGTGAAGCAGGACGGCTCTACGAGCAGTACTTC	CASSEAGRLYEQYF
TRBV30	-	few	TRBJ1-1	TGTGCCTGGAGTGTGAACCTGAACACTGAAGCTTTCTTT	CAWSVNLNTEAFF
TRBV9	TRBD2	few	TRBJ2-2	TGTGCCAGCAGCGTAGTCTCTCTAGCGGGGACGATCGGGGAGCTGTTTTTT	CASSVVSLAGTIGELFF
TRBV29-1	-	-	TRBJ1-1	TGCAGCGTCAATTCAGGGGTGGGCACTGAAGCTTTCTTT	CSVNSGVGTEAFF
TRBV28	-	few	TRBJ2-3	TGTGCCAGCAATGGAGCCAGCTGGTGGGGAGATACGCAGTATTTT	CASNGASWWGDTQYF
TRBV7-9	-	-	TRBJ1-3	TGTGCCAGCAGCTTGGGTTTTGGAAACACCATATATTTT	CASSLGFGNTIYF
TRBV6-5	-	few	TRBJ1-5	TGTGCCAGCAACGAAGGAACTCCGAGAAATCAGCCCCAGCATTTT	CASNEGTPRNQPQHF
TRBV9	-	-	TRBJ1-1	TGTGCCAGCAGCGTTCAGGGGAAGAACACTGAAGCTTTCTTT	CASSVQGKNTEAFF
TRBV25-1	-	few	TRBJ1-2	TGTGCCAGCAGTGACCAGACGACAGCGGGGAACTATGGCTACACCTTC	CASSDQTTAGNYGYTF
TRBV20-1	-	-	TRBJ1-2	TGCAGTGCTCCGACAGGCTATGGCTACACCTTC	CSAPTGYGYTF
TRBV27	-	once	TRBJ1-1	TGTGCCAGCAGCGCAGGGAAGGGTCGGACTGAAGCTTTCTTT	CASSAGKGRTEAFF
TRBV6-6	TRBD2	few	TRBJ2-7	TGTGCCAGCAGCCGCCCTAGCGGGAGCTACGAGCAGTACTTC	CASSRPSGSYEQYF
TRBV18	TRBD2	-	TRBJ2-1	TGTGCCAGCTCACCACCAGGCGGCGGGAGGGCCCAAAATGAGCAGTTCTTC	CASSPPGGGRAQNEQFF
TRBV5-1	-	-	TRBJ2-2	TGCGCCAGCAGCAAGGACAACCCTACCGGGGAGCTGTTTTTT	CASSKDNPTGELFF
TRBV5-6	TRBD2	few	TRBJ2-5	TGTGCCAGCAGCTTCACTAGCGAGAGCCGGTACTTC	CASSFTSESRYF
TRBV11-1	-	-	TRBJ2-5	TGTGCCAGCAGCGTACCAGGGGAGACCCAGTACTTC	CASSVPGETQYF
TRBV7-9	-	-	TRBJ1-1	TGTGCCAGCAGCTTCATACGTAGGGACACTGAAGCTTTCTTT	CASSFIRRDTEAFF
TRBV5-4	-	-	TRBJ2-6	TGTGCCAGCAGAGGGCCGGGTGGGGCCAACGTCCTGACTTTC	CASRGPGGANVLTF
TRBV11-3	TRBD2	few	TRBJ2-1	TGTGCCAGCAGCTCTCTCATAGGGCCTAGCGGATACAATGAGCAGTTCTTC	CASSSLIGPSGYNEQFF
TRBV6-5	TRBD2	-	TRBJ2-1	TGTGCCAGCAGTTACTCTCGGACTAGCGTAAATGAGCAGTTCTTC	CASSYSRTSVNEQFF
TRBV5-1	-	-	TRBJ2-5	TGCGCCAGCAGACACGATCCCTACCAAGAGACCCAGTACTTC	CASRHDPYQETQYF
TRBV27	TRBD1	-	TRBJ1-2	TGTGCCAGCAGTCCAGCACAGGGGCGATCTAACTATGGCTACACCTTC	CASSPAQGRSNYGYTF
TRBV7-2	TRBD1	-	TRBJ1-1	TGTGCCAGCAGCACAGGGACAGCGAACACTGAAGCTTTCTTT	CASSTGTANTEAFF
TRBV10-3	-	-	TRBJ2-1	TGTGCCATCAGTGAGTCCCCTGAGTCCTACAATGAGCAGTTCTTC	CAISESPESYNEQFF
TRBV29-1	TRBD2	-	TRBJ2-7	TGCAGCGGCTTATCTAGACTAGCGGGAGTGGCCCCCTACGAGCAGTACTTC	CSGLSRLAGVAPYEQYF
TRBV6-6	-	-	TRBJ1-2	TGTGCCAGCAGCATCAAGGGGCATCGCTACACCTTC	CASSIKGHRYTF
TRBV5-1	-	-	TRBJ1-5	TGCGCCAGCAGCCACCCTCACGGGGGGCTTCAGCCCCAGCATTTT	CASSHPHGGLQPQHF
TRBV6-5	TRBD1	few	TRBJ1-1	TGTGCCAGCAGCCTGACAGGGCCGGGTGAAGCTTTCTTT	CASSLTGPGEAFF
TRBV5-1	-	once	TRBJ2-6	TGCGCCAGCGGGCCCACAGAGGCGGGGGCCAACGTCCTGACTTTC	CASGPTEAGANVLTF
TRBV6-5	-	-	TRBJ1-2	TGTGCCAGCATTGGGGAGGGGTATGGCTACACCTTC	CASIGEGYGYTF
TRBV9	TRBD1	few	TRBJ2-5	TGTGCCAGCAGCGTGACAGGGGCACAAGAGACCCAGTACTTC	CASSVTGAQETQYF
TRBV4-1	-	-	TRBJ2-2	TGCGCCAGCAAGACAGGACTCACCGGGGAGCTGTTTTTT	CASKTGLTGELFF
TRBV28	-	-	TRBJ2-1	TGTGCCAGCAGTTCCCTGGCAGTCTCCGCCTACAATGAGCAGTTCTTC	CASSSLAVSAYNEQFF
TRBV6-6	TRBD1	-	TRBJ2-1	TGTGCCAGCAGCCTACGAGTCGGGACAGGGTACAATGAGCAGTTCTTC	CASSLRVGTGYNEQFF
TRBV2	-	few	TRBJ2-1	TGTGCCAGCAGTGCGGTTTACAATGAGCAGTTCTTC	CASSAVYNEQFF
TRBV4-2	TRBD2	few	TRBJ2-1	TGTGCCAGCAGCCAAGATGCTAGCGGGAGGGTTCACTCCGAAAGCTCCTACAATGAGCAGTTCTTC	CASSQDASGRVHSESSYNEQFF
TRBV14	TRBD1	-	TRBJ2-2	TGTGCCAGCAGCCAAGGGCCCGGGACAGTAAACACCGGGGAGCTGTTTTTT	CASSQGPGTVNTGELFF
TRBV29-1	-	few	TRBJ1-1	TGCAGCGTTGACAGGTCTTGGAATGAAGCTTTCTTT	CSVDRSWNEAFF
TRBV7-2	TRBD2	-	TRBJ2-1	TGTGCCAGCAGCCATGCGGGGGGTAGGAATGAGCAGTTCTTC	CASSHAGGRNEQFF
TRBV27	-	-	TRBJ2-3	TGTGCCAGCAGTTTGGGAGTCGGAGATACGCAGTATTTT	CASSLGVGDTQYF
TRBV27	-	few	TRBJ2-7	TGTGCCAGCAGTTCTAACTCCTACGAGCAGTACTTC	CASSSNSYEQYF
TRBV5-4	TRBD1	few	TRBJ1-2	TGTGCCAGCAGCCCCGGGACAGGGTCTAACTATGGCTACACCTTC	CASSPGTGSNYGYTF
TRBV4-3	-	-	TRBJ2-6	TGCGCCAGCAGCCAAGGGGGGGCCCTAGCTGGGGCCAACGTCCTGACTTTC	CASSQGGALAGANVLTF
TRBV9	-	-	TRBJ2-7	TGTGCCAGCAGCGTAGACCGTGGGGGCCACGAGCAGTACTTC	CASSVDRGGHEQYF
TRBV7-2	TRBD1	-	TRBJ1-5	TGTGCCAGCAGCGACACAGGGGGTTATAGCAATCAGCCCCAGCATTTT	CASSDTGGYSNQPQHF
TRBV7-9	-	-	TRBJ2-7	TGTGCCAGCAGCCAAGGCAGGACTGCCTACGAGCAGTACTTC	CASSQGRTAYEQYF